This TCR beta chain was found in a study of brain T cells in children with intractable seizures. Study observations and caveats: Viral specificity was inferred only from CDR3 similarity; HCMV serostatus was unknown. Clones missing pre-surgery may reflect undersampling of that blood sample.

Libraries were prepared by immunoSEQ multiplex PCR; TCRdb keeps only in-frame clonotypes and omits some of them. The sample carries about 76,000 clones, 85% to 95% recorded once. Germline trimming cut 0 bases from V and 6 bases from J; bases unmatched to any gene: 11. The CDR3 runs 17 residues. Germline lookup yields CDR1 SGHRS and CDR2 YFSETQ. Of note for this clone: As yet, its antigen is unknown.

This sample comprised peripheral blood, obtained at surgery. The V and J genes are TRBV5-1 and TRBJ2-1, with 8 positions matching TRBD2. The sequence came from a boy under two years old with tuberous sclerosis and intractable seizures. This CDR3 is CASSLAEMPGTSNEQFF. The DNA for the CDR3 is TGCGCCAGCAGCTTGGCCGAGATGCCGGGGACTAGCAATGAGCAGTTCTTC.